This T cell receptor (beta chain) was obtained from a study of cytomegalovirus exposure and HLA in healthy donors (TCRdb year 2017). Describing the broader study: According to a later analysis, one platform produced both the roughly 130 validation repertoires and the approximately 600 repertoires of the first cohort. The aim of the study was to test whether cataloging public T cell receptors could identify signatures of past pathogen exposure. A separate validation cohort of some 130 different subjects was used in addition to the 666-subject first cohort. High-throughput TCR immunosequencing, statistical association of individual TCRs with disease status, and machine learning were combined to predict cytomegalovirus infection status.

Libraries were built with the immunoSEQ multiplex PCR assay. On the authors' methods: A statistical classification framework was developed to diagnose cytomegalovirus status using the catalog of TCR beta chain sequences. TCRdb's version of the immuneACCESS table is confined to in-frame rearrangements and falls short of the full clone set. An unresolved V gene accounts for under half of the shortfall where checked; the remainder is of unknown origin. V and J calls and clone size are given by that table; D and trimming were obtained from the DNA. Counted in this sample were tens of thousands of clones; roughly 87% of them appeared once. The ten most abundant clones make up approximately 15% of the sample. The investigation overall reported the following: Across donors, most TCR sequences were observed very rarely, whereas some public TCRs were present in many individuals. In vitro tests confirmed that a few of the cytomegalovirus-associated TCR beta chains recognize cytomegalovirus antigens. According to the authors, the approach could potentially be generalized to other disease states and immunological phenotypes. The classifier was reported to diagnose cytomegalovirus status with high specificity and sensitivity in both the original cohort and the validation cohort. A later analysis had no HLA typing for the validation cohort, so co-occurrence there was scored across all 120 repertoires. The study listed 164 TCR beta chains as associated with cytomegalovirus. Of the cluster scores, approximately 94% were above 0 in a later analysis, which found that TCRs clustered in the first cohort also tended to co-occur in the 120 validation repertoires.

Turning to this clone: It has no known antigen specificity. Sequence at one end of the junction differs from germline and may be a read error.

The CDR3 runs 13 amino acids, cysteine and phenylalanine included. The read is trimmed to its CDR3 DNA, 39 bases read in frame from base 1. The germline V gene (reference sequence) specifies SSHAT as CDR1 and FNYEAQ as CDR2. The donors were included in the validation cohort of approximately 120 subjects, a group kept apart from the roughly 680-subject first cohort. The sequencing input was PBMCs. Recombination joined TRBV7-7 with TRBJ2-1, and 9 bases in between align with TRBD1. The receptor was derived from a woman aged 18-29 years in good health and CMV-seronegative. The bases read TGTGCTAGCAGCTTAGCATCGGGACAGGGGCAGTTCTTC. Its coded protein is CASSLASGQGQFF.